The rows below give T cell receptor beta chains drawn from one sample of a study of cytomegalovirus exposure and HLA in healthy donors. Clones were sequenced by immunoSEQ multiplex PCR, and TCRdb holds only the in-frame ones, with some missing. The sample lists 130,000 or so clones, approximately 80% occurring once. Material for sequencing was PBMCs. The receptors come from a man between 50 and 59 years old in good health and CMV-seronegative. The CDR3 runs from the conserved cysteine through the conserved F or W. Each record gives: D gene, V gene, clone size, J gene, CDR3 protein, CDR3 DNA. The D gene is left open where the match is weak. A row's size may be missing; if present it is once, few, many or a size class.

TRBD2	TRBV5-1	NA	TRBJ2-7	CASSLSPTQSGRGEQYF	TGCGCCAGCAGCTTGTCCCCAACCCAGAGCGGGAGGGGAGAGCAGTACTTC
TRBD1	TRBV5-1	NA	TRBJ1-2	CASSLRTGDLGYTF	TGCGCCAGCAGCTTACGGACAGGGGATCTCGGCTACACCTTC
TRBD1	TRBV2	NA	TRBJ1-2	CASSETGRYVGYTF	TGTGCCAGCAGCGAGACAGGGAGGTATGTCGGCTACACCTTC
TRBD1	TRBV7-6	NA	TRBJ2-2	CASSSSDRINTGELFF	TGTGCCAGCAGCTCCTCGGACAGGATCAACACCGGGGAGCTGTTTTTT
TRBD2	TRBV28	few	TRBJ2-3	CASSFSLSAGSGSFRYF	TGTGCCAGCAGTTTCTCCCTTTCGGCGGGTAGCGGGAGTTTTAGGTATTTT
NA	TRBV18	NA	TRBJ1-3	CASSLSSGNTIYF	TGTGCCAGCTCCCTAAGCTCTGGAAACACCATATATTTT
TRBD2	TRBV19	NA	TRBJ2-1	CASSSGEGRLNEQFF	TGTGCCAGTAGTTCGGGGGAGGGCCGCTTGAATGAGCAGTTCTTC
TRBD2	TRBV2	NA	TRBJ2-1	CASSRTSGSTNEQFF	TGTGCCAGCAGTCGGACTAGCGGGAGTACGAATGAGCAGTTCTTC
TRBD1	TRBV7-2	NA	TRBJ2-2	CASSLDRGRTGELFF	TGTGCCAGCAGCTTAGACAGGGGGAGGACCGGGGAGCTGTTTTTT
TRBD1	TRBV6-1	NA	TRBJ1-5	CASSEALLTTGNQPQHF	TGTGCCAGCAGTGAAGCGCTTCTCACGACAGGGAATCAGCCCCAGCATTTT
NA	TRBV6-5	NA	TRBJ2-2	CASSYHRGGTGELFF	TGTGCCAGCAGTTACCACAGGGGGGGCACCGGGGAGCTGTTTTTT
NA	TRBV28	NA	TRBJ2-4	CASRAGLIENIQYF	TGTGCCAGCAGGGCGGGGCTAATAGAAAACATTCAGTACTTC
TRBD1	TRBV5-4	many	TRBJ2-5	CASSTGTGIQETQYF	TGTGCCAGCAGCACTGGGACAGGGATCCAAGAGACCCAGTACTTC
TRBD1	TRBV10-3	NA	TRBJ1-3	CAISEWTGVKNTIYF	TGTGCCATCAGTGAGTGGACAGGGGTAAAAAACACCATATATTTT
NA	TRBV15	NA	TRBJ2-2	CATSRVRNTGELFF	TGTGCCACCAGCAGAGTTAGGAACACCGGGGAGCTGTTTTTT
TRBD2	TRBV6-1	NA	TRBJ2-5	CASSEGGASGVLTQYF	TGTGCCAGCAGTGAAGGGGGAGCTAGCGGGGTCCTCACCCAGTACTTC
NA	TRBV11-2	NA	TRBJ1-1	CASSLGGGLLAEAFF	TGTGCCAGCAGCTTAGGCGGGGGCCTCCTCGCTGAAGCTTTCTTT
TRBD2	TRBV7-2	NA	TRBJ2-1	CASSFSGSTYNEQFF	TGTGCCAGCAGCTTCAGCGGGAGCACGTACAATGAGCAGTTCTTC
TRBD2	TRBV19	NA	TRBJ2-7	CATRSSGSSYEQYF	TGTGCCACCCGATCTAGCGGGAGCTCCTACGAGCAGTACTTC
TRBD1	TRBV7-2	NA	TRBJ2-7	CASSPRTGVPYEQYF	TGTGCCAGCAGCCCCCGGACAGGGGTCCCCTACGAGCAGTACTTC
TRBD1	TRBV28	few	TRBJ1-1	CASSQTTGADTEAFF	TGTGCCAGCAGTCAAACCACAGGGGCGGACACTGAAGCTTTCTTT
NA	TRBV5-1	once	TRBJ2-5	CASSLVPEETQYF	TGCGCCAGCAGCTTGGTACCAGAAGAGACCCAGTACTTC
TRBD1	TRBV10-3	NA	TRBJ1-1	CAISEPGQGPTEAFF	TGTGCCATCAGTGAACCGGGACAGGGACCCACTGAAGCTTTCTTT
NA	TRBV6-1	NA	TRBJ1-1	CASRMTEDTEAFF	TGTGCCAGCAGAATGACCGAGGACACTGAAGCTTTCTTT
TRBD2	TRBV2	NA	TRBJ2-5	CASTSGSRETQYF	TGTGCCAGCACTAGCGGGAGCCGGGAGACCCAGTACTTC
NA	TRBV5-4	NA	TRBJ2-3	CASSLPGRTDTQYF	TGTGCCAGCAGCTTGCCGGGGAGGACAGATACGCAGTATTTT
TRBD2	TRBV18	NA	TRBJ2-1	CASSQTSGGYNEQFF	TGTGCCAGCTCACAAACTAGCGGGGGTTACAATGAGCAGTTCTTC
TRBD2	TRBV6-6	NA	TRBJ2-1	CASSYRAGDNEQFF	TGTGCCAGCAGTTACCGAGCGGGAGACAATGAGCAGTTCTTC
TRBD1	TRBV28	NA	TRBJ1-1	CASSFRDRLNTEAFF	TGTGCCAGCAGTTTTCGGGACAGATTGAACACTGAAGCTTTCTTT
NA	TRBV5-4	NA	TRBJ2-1	CASRRDSYNEQFF	TGTGCCAGCAGACGGGACTCATACAATGAGCAGTTCTTC
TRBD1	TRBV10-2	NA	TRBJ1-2	CASSFSTPRTGNFGYTF	TGCGCCAGCAGTTTCTCAACCCCGAGGACAGGGAACTTTGGCTACACCTTC
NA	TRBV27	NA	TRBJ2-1	CASTSERDRSYNEQFF	TGTGCCAGCACCAGTGAGCGGGACAGGTCCTACAATGAGCAGTTCTTC
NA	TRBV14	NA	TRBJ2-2	CASSQGVAAGELFF	TGTGCCAGCAGCCAGGGAGTTGCGGCCGGGGAGCTGTTTTTT
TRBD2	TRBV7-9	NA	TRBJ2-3	CASSSGLAGGVSDTQYF	TGTGCCAGCAGCTCGGGACTAGCGGGAGGGGTCTCAGATACGCAGTATTTT
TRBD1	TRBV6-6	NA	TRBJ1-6	CASSFTTGKNSPLHF	TGTGCCAGCAGTTTTACGACAGGGAAAAATTCACCCCTCCACTTT
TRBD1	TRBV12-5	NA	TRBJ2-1	CASGLGPGQGARVASYNEQFF	TGTGCTAGTGGTTTGGGCCCGGGACAGGGGGCGCGGGTTGCCTCCTACAATGAGCAGTTCTTC
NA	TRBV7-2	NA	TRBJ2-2	CASSPLAGTDTGELFF	TGTGCCAGCAGCCCCTTAGCGGGGACAGACACCGGGGAGCTGTTTTTT
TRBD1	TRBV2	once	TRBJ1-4	CASIQGTGGHEKLFF	TGTGCCAGCATTCAAGGGACAGGGGGACATGAAAAACTGTTTTTT
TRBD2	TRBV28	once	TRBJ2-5	CASSRPGLGQETQYF	TGTGCCAGCAGTCGCCCGGGACTAGGACAGGAGACCCAGTACTTC
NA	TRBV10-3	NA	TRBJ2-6	CAIRDSSGANVLTF	TGTGCCATCAGAGACAGTTCTGGGGCCAACGTCCTGACTTTC
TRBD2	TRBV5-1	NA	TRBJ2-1	CASSVGLAGLNEQFF	TGCGCCAGCAGCGTGGGACTAGCGGGATTAAATGAGCAGTTCTTC
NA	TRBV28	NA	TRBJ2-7	CASSLQGGGYEQYF	TGTGCCAGCAGTCTCCAGGGGGGTGGCTACGAGCAGTACTTC
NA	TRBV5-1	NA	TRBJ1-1	CASSLLEDSEAFF	TGCGCCAGCAGCTTGCTTGAGGATTCTGAAGCTTTCTTT
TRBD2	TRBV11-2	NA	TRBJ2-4	CASSLGEGNIQYF	TGTGCCAGCAGCTTAGGGGAGGGGAACATTCAGTACTTC
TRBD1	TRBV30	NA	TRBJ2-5	CAWRWTGQETQYF	TGTGCCTGGAGGTGGACAGGCCAAGAGACCCAGTACTTC
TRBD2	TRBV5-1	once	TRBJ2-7	CASSLTSGFYEQYF	TGCGCCAGCAGCTTGACTAGCGGATTCTACGAGCAGTACTTC
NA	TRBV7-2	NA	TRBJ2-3	CASSLVPTRTDTQYF	TGTGCCAGCAGCTTAGTACCTACTCGCACAGATACGCAGTATTTT
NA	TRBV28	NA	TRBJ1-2	CATTAGTNVQRSGYTF	TGTGCCACCACGGCTGGGACAAACGTCCAGAGGTCTGGCTACACCTTC